The rows below give T cell receptor beta chains drawn from one sample of a study of T cells in Graves' hyperthyroidism and ophthalmopathy. TCRdb reanalysed the multiplex PCR reads using MiXCR and keeps one entry per CDR3 protein. The sample yields fewer than 450,000 distinct CDR3 sequences, roughly 15% seen once. Sequences were obtained from blood. The receptor source for this set is a woman aged 30 to 39 with Graves' hyperthyroidism that later progressed to Graves' ophthalmopathy. CDR3s include the opening cysteine and the closing phenylalanine or tryptophan. A D gene is named only where the DNA matches it firmly. Size values are once, few and many counts, or a class for expanded clones, and some rows have none.

TRBV2	many	.	TRBJ1-5	TGTGCCAGCAATTGGGGTGGATATAGCAATCAGCCCCAGCATTTT	CASNWGGYSNQPQHF
TRBV10-1	many	.	TRBJ2-1	TGCGCCCGCAAGGCTCCGGCCGGGGAGCAGTTCTTC	CARKAPAGEQFF
TRBV5-1	many	.	TRBJ2-3	TGCGCCAGCAGCCAGCAGGGAATCGGCACAGATACGCAGTATTTT	CASSQQGIGTDTQYF
TRBV13	many	.	TRBJ2-1	TGTGCCAGCAGCCCCGGGACTCCCTACAATGAGCAGTTCTTC	CASSPGTPYNEQFF
TRBV29-1	.	.	TRBJ1-3	TGCAGCGTTGAACCTGGACAGTCTGGAAACACCATATATTTT	CSVEPGQSGNTIYF
TRBV7-7	many	TRBD2	TRBJ2-7	TGTGCTAGCAGCTTAGGAGCGGGAGGGGCGTACGAGCAGTACTTC	CASSLGAGGAYEQYF
TRBV11-3	many	.	TRBJ2-1	TGTGCCAGCAGCTTAGATCCTAGCTACGACGATGAGCAGTTCTTC	CASSLDPSYDDEQFF
TRBV7-9	many	.	TRBJ2-3	TGTGCCAGCAGCTTAATTGCGGCGGTGATGGTGCAGTATTTT	CASSLIAAVMVQYF
TRBV5-8	many	TRBD1	TRBJ1-5	TGTGCCAGCAGCTCGACAGGGTTGGAGCCCCAGCATTTT	CASSSTGLEPQHF
TRBV6-1	many	.	TRBJ1-3	TGTGCCAGCAGGGAGTTCGACAGCTGGGGAAACACCATATATTTT	CASREFDSWGNTIYF
TRBV19	.	TRBD1	TRBJ1-5	TGTGCCAGTACCCCCGGGACAGGGGGCACGGTGGGCAATCAGCCCCAGCATTTT	CASTPGTGGTVGNQPQHF
TRBV29-1	many	TRBD2	TRBJ2-2	TGCAGCGTTGGACTAGCGGAGACCGGGGAGCTGTTTTTT	CSVGLAETGELFF
TRBV3-1	few	.	TRBJ1-5	TGTGCCAGCAGCCAAGAGTCGGAGCCCCAGCATTTT	CASSQESEPQHF
TRBV20-1	many	.	TRBJ1-3	TGCAGTGCTAGACGGGGGGTTGGTGGAAACACCATATATTTT	CSARRGVGGNTIYF